What follows describes a single T cell receptor (beta chain). Its antigen is unidentified. It may be a read error: a sequence one base away is much more abundant. Time point described: newly diagnosed GD, antithyroid drugs for less than 3 months. Extracted PBMC RNA gave rise to the TCR library. This sample stems from a study of regulatory T cells in long-lasting Graves disease. For the study at large: Graves' patients with a new diagnosis had received antithyroid drugs under 3 months. Broader study findings: The TCR repertoire of persistent Graves' patients was less diverse than that of newly diagnosed ones.

TCR beta libraries were built with iRepertoire HTBI primers and Arm-PCR of CDR3 regions. TCRdb analysed the multiplex PCR reads with MiXCR anew, one entry per CDR3 protein. The table lists a few hundred thousand distinct CDR3 sequences, approximately 18% of them singletons, with approximately 10% in the top ten. The CDR3 sequence is 15 residues long. Germline-derived CDR1 and CDR2 are SGHKS and YYEKEE (reference sequence). The same sample was also used in a study of T cells in Graves' hyperthyroidism and ophthalmopathy. That paper notes: Absence of ophthalmopathy progression within 18 months defined stable Graves' hyperthyroidism.

The source was peripheral blood mononuclear cells (PBMCs), collected at new diagnosis, from a patient treated with antithyroid drugs. The sequence was collected from a woman in her 30s with Graves disease. The J gene is TRBJ2-4, the V gene TRBV5-5; a weak D match, TRBD2 (7 bases). CDR3 sequence reads: CASSVVAGAENIQHF. CDR3 DNA: TGCGCCAGCAGCGTGGTGGCGGGGGCGGAAAACATTCAGCACTTC.